This TCR beta chain was observed in a study of T cell repertoires in cytomegalovirus infection. Study background: Public TCR beta signature analysis indicated the presence of both CMV infection and matching HLA type.

TCRdb reanalysed the reads using MiXCR and keeps one entry per CDR3 protein. Here the sample spans roughly 570,000 distinct CDR3 sequences, just under 40% being singletons. To note about this clonotype: Its target is unknown.

This CDR3 contains 16 residues. Germline values: CDR1 DFQATT, CDR2 SNEGSKA (reference sequence). Trimming removed 1 base from V and 5 bases from J; junction bases left unmatched: 10. The sequence derives from a human donor in good health (CMV status not recorded). Some clones in this sample may be carry-over from other donors' samples. This chain uses TRBV20-1 with TRBJ2-5; 10 bases align to TRBD2. The starting material was cultured PBMCs, obtained from culture after CMV antigen stimulation. CDR3 nucleotides: TGCAGTGCTAGAGTTTTAGGGCTAGCGGGAGCGGAGACCCAGTACTTC. Amino acids: CSARVLGLAGAETQYF.